The T cell receptor (beta chain) under discussion was sequenced for a study of blood T cell repertoires in COVID-19. Study-wide context: Donors in the United States, Italy and Spain gave samples during acute or convalescent COVID-19.

In the authors' workflow: Estimated nucleated cell counts came from reference gene primer amplification. TCRdb's table, derived via immunoSEQ multiplex PCR, lists solely in-frame clones and lacks some. The V and J calls and clone size were taken over from that table, and D and trimming were inferred from the DNA. The data hold over 350,000 clones, with roughly 89% observed a single time. V shed 5 bases and J 8 bases; nucleotides not matched to a gene: 15. Looked up from germline, CDR1 is SGHVS and CDR2 is FQNEAQ. There are 16 residues in the CDR3. The sequence was collected from a woman in her twenties or thirties with acute or convalescent COVID-19. Sequencing was performed on peripheral blood. This rearrangement joins TRBV7-8 to TRBJ2-1, with TRBD2 identical over 7 bases. The CDR3 sequence is CASSPILWGGSHEQFF. The CDR3 DNA is TGTGCCAGCAGCCCAATTTTGTGGGGGGGGTCGCATGAGCAGTTCTTC.